Listed below are T cell receptor beta chains from one sample, sequenced in a study of T-cell reconstitution after alpha-beta-depleted transplantation in children. TCRdb processed the PCR reads anew with MiXCR; each CDR3 protein has one entry. The sample lists hundreds of thousands of distinct CDR3 sequences, roughly 17% seen once, with approximately 28% in the top ten. Sequences were derived from PBMCs, mostly from graft donor cells, sampled 360 days after TCRalphabeta/CD19-depleted stem cell transplant. The receptor source for this set is a boy in the first two years of life who had a stem cell transplant for Wiskott-Aldrich syndrome, so the T cells may come from the graft donor. Both conserved end residues are part of each CDR3. The D gene is left open where the match is weak. A clone size is listed for some rows: how often the clone was seen (once, few, many), or a class if it is expanded.

size	V	J	D	CDR3	DNA
-	TRBV6-5	TRBJ2-7	-	CASSYSGESEQYF	TGTGCCAGCAGTTACTCGGGGGAGTCCGAGCAGTACTTC
-	TRBV28	TRBJ2-4	-	CASSLRAVDPLAKNIQYF	TGTGCCAGCAGTCTCCGGGCCGTGGACCCTTTAGCCAAAAACATTCAGTACTTC
few	TRBV6-2/TRBV6-3	TRBJ2-1	TRBD1	CASSYLPRGRYNEQFF	TGTGCCAGCAGTTACTTACCCAGGGGGCGTTACAATGAGCAGTTCTTC
few	TRBV18	TRBJ2-4	-	CASSPNRTVKNIQYF	TGTGCCAGCTCGCCAAATCGGACAGTCAAAAACATTCAGTACTTC
few	TRBV29-1	TRBJ2-5	TRBD1	CSGGTARQETQYF	TGCAGCGGGGGGACAGCGAGGCAGGAGACCCAGTACTTC
few	TRBV2	TRBJ2-2	TRBD1	CASSYDRGTAGELFF	TGTGCCAGCAGCTACGACAGGGGTACGGCCGGGGAGCTGTTTTTT
-	TRBV4-2	TRBJ2-7	-	CASSQDPSLSYEQYF	TGTGCCAGCAGCCAAGATCCCAGCCTCTCCTACGAGCAGTACTTC
-	TRBV7-9	TRBJ2-6	-	CASSLTAGLRVLTF	TGTGCCAGCAGCTTAACAGCCGGACTCCGGGTCCTGACTTTC
-	TRBV5-1	TRBJ2-7	-	CASSLRQLNYEQYF	TGCGCCAGCAGCTTGCGGCAGTTGAATTACGAGCAGTACTTC
few	TRBV29-1	TRBJ2-5	TRBD2	CSVGWRGGLETQYF	TGCAGCGTTGGTTGGCGGGGGGGCCTGGAGACCCAGTACTTC
-	TRBV20-1	TRBJ2-5	TRBD2	CSARDRTSSETQYF	TGCAGTGCTAGAGATCGGACTAGCTCCGAGACCCAGTACTTC
few	TRBV12-3/TRBV12-4	TRBJ2-2	TRBD1	CASSVLGQGTGELFF	TGTGCCAGCAGTGTCCTGGGACAGGGGACCGGGGAGCTGTTTTTT
-	TRBV12-3/TRBV12-4	TRBJ1-1	TRBD1	CASTIATGWKAFF	TGTGCCAGCACCATCGCGACAGGGTGGAAAGCTTTCTTT
many	TRBV5-1	TRBJ2-3	-	CASSLRGESDTQYF	TGCGCCAGCAGCTTAAGGGGCGAGTCAGATACGCAGTATTTT
few	TRBV24-1	TRBJ2-1	-	CATSDFPTIEQFF	TGTGCCACCAGTGATTTTCCCACCATTGAGCAGTTCTTC
once	TRBV29-1	TRBJ2-2	TRBD2	CSAVGRTNTGELFF	TGCAGCGCGGTCGGGAGGACGAACACCGGGGAGCTGTTTTTT
many	TRBV5-1	TRBJ2-1	TRBD2	CASSLGTSGSSYNEQFF	TGCGCCAGCAGCTTGGGGACTAGCGGGAGCTCCTACAATGAGCAGTTCTTC
-	TRBV5-1	TRBJ2-3	TRBD2	CASSLGTSGGPGTDTQYF	TGCGCCAGCAGCTTAGGGACTAGCGGGGGCCCGGGCACAGATACGCAGTATTTT
few	TRBV2	TRBJ2-7	-	CASSPLWTVQYF	TGTGCCAGCAGTCCGCTGTGGACGGTGCAGTACTTC
few	TRBV7-2	TRBJ1-2	-	CASSLTGPREGYTF	TGTGCCAGCAGCTTAACCGGGCCTAGGGAGGGCTACACCTTC
many	TRBV29-1	TRBJ1-1	TRBD1	CSVRTGGVMNTEAFF	TGCAGCGTCCGGACAGGGGGGGTTATGAACACTGAAGCTTTCTTT
few	TRBV5-1	TRBJ2-7	TRBD2	CASSLNQLAGDFSYEQYF	TGCGCCAGCAGCTTGAACCAGCTAGCGGGGGACTTCTCCTACGAGCAGTACTTC
few	TRBV20-1	TRBJ2-7	-	CSASLGGLSGSSYEQYF	TGCAGTGCTAGTCTCGGAGGACTGAGCGGCTCCTCCTACGAGCAGTACTTC
few	TRBV7-9	TRBJ2-5	TRBD1	CASSVGQGANIFRETQYF	TGTGCCAGCAGCGTCGGACAGGGGGCAAATATCTTTAGGGAGACCCAGTACTTC
few	TRBV7-9	TRBJ2-2	-	CASSLRNRPNTGELFF	TGTGCCAGCAGCTTAAGGAATAGGCCGAACACCGGGGAGCTGTTTTTT
many	TRBV29-1	TRBJ2-4	-	CSVSTSYKNIQYF	TGCAGCGTTAGTACCTCATACAAAAACATTCAGTACTTC
-	TRBV5-1	TRBJ2-4	TRBD1	CASSWDRGIQYF	TGCGCCAGCAGCTGGGACAGGGGGATTCAGTACTTC
many	TRBV7-8	TRBJ1-1	-	CASSLYGAGNTEAFF	TGTGCCAGCAGCTTATATGGAGCAGGGAACACTGAAGCTTTCTTT
few	TRBV5-1	TRBJ2-7	-	CASSLGAGHYEQYF	TGCGCCAGCAGCTTGGGTGCAGGGCATTACGAGCAGTACTTC
-	TRBV5-1	TRBJ2-7	TRBD2	CASSSRLAGDPYSGEQYF	TGCGCCAGCAGCTCAAGACTAGCGGGAGACCCCTATTCAGGCGAGCAGTACTTC
many	TRBV7-8	TRBJ2-5	TRBD1	CASSRRTGAETQYF	TGTGCCAGCAGCCGTCGAACAGGGGCGGAGACCCAGTACTTC
few	TRBV12-3/TRBV12-4	TRBJ2-5	-	CASSFLDRRKKETQYF	TGTGCCAGCAGTTTCCTAGACAGGCGAAAAAAAGAGACCCAGTACTTC
few	TRBV28	TRBJ2-7	TRBD2	CASRDTSGGSYEQYF	TGTGCCAGCAGGGACACTAGCGGGGGCTCCTACGAGCAGTACTTC
many	TRBV12-3/TRBV12-4	TRBJ2-5	-	CASSPGGKQETQYF	TGTGCCAGCAGCCCTGGGGGAAAGCAAGAGACCCAGTACTTC
-	TRBV15	TRBJ2-2	TRBD2	CATSRLAGGNTGELFF	TGTGCCACCAGCAGACTAGCGGGAGGGAACACCGGGGAGCTGTTTTTT
few	TRBV10-3	TRBJ2-6	-	CAISETGANVLTF	TGTGCCATCAGTGAGACTGGGGCCAACGTCCTGACTTTC
few	TRBV9	TRBJ1-1	-	CASSVRDTEAFF	TGTGCCAGCAGCGTAAGGGACACTGAAGCTTTCTTT
-	TRBV28	TRBJ2-1	TRBD1	CASSLDPGGSYNEQFF	TGTGCCAGCAGCCTTGACCCAGGGGGCAGCTACAATGAGCAGTTCTTC
-	TRBV7-8	TRBJ2-2	-	CASSKVFPGANTGELFF	TGTGCCAGCAGTAAAGTCTTCCCGGGAGCCAACACCGGGGAGCTGTTTTTT
-	TRBV12-3/TRBV12-4	TRBJ2-7	-	CASTLRGDSYEQYF	TGTGCCAGCACCCTGAGGGGCGACTCTTACGAGCAGTACTTC
few	TRBV5-5	TRBJ2-1	TRBD2	CASSLTSGGHNEQFF	TGTGCCAGCAGCCTAACTAGCGGGGGGCACAATGAGCAGTTCTTC
-	TRBV4-1	TRBJ2-1	TRBD2	CASSQGGASGGLNEQFF	TGCGCCAGCAGCCAAGGAGGTGCTAGCGGGGGACTCAATGAGCAGTTCTTC
-	TRBV7-2	TRBJ2-2	TRBD2	CASSLRGRAVTGELFF	TGTGCCAGCAGCTTAAGAGGGAGGGCCGTCACCGGGGAGCTGTTTTTT
-	TRBV5-1	TRBJ2-1	-	CASSLGGIGHEQFF	TGCGCCAGCAGCTTGGGCGGGATCGGGCATGAGCAGTTCTTC
few	TRBV5-6	TRBJ2-3	TRBD2	CASSLMAGESSDTQYF	TGTGCCAGCAGCTTGATGGCGGGAGAGAGCTCAGATACGCAGTATTTT
few	TRBV11-2	TRBJ2-7	TRBD2	CASSRTGLAGGPGYEQYF	TGTGCCAGCAGCAGAACCGGACTAGCGGGAGGGCCTGGCTACGAGCAGTACTTC
-	TRBV2	TRBJ2-5	-	CASSGLREETQYF	TGTGCCAGCAGTGGTTTGAGGGAAGAGACCCAGTACTTC
-	TRBV28	TRBJ1-2	-	CASEGTGYGYTF	TGTGCCAGCGAGGGGACCGGATATGGCTACACCTTC
-	TRBV29-1	TRBJ1-1	-	CSVDRSNTEAFF	TGCAGCGTTGACAGGTCCAACACTGAAGCTTTCTTT
few	TRBV20-1	TRBJ2-2	-	CSAYSGNTGELFF	TGCAGTGCTTATAGCGGGAACACCGGGGAGCTGTTTTTT
-	TRBV2	TRBJ2-5	-	CASRLTGARGETQYF	TGTGCCAGCAGGCTCACAGGTGCGCGGGGAGAGACCCAGTACTTC
few	TRBV12-3/TRBV12-4	TRBJ2-5	-	CASRSSSQKTQYF	TGTGCCAGCAGAAGTTCCTCTCAGAAGACCCAGTACTTC
few	TRBV20-1	TRBJ2-5	-	CSARRAGETQYF	TGCAGTGCTAGAAGGGCCGGTGAGACCCAGTACTTC
few	TRBV14	TRBJ2-1	-	CASSQTGRPNYNEQFF	TGTGCCAGCAGCCAAACGGGGAGGCCCAACTACAATGAGCAGTTCTTC
-	TRBV10-3	TRBJ2-3	-	CAISESRGSGDTQYF	TGTGCCATCAGTGAGTCGAGAGGATCTGGAGATACGCAGTATTTT